Listed below are T cell receptor beta chains from one sample, sequenced in a study of T cell changes during pregnancy in multiple sclerosis. Sequenced by immunoSEQ multiplex PCR; TCRdb stores in-frame clones only, minus some. The sample records some 33,000 clones, roughly 89% being singletons. The specimen was CD8+ T cells from peripheral blood mononuclear cells, collected in the second trimester of pregnancy. These TCRs come from a female donor in good health, enrolled as a control in a pregnancy study. Each CDR3 is given with its conserved first and last residue. A D gene is named only where the DNA matches it firmly. Size is omitted from some rows. Given values are once, few, many or a class for expanded clones.

j_call v_call d_call clone_size cdr3_aa cdr3_nt
TRBJ2-1 TRBV6-6 TRBD2 . CASLSGGYYNEQFF TGTGCCAGCCTGAGCGGGGGGTATTACAATGAGCAGTTCTTC
TRBJ2-1 TRBV2 . once CASLQGIDEQFF TGTGCCAGCCTGCAGGGAATAGATGAGCAGTTCTTC
TRBJ2-1 TRBV9 . . CASSVVSGGDEQFF TGTGCCAGCAGCGTAGTCTCGGGGGGCGATGAGCAGTTCTTC
TRBJ2-7 TRBV28 TRBD1 . CASSPRAGGLSYEQYF TGTGCCAGCAGTCCAAGGGCAGGGGGCTTATCGTACGAGCAGTACTTC
TRBJ1-1 TRBV6-6 . . CASGEGAFF TGTGCCAGTGGGGAGGGAGCTTTCTTT
TRBJ2-1 TRBV29-1 TRBD1 . CSEGTGSEQFF TGCAGCGAAGGGACAGGGTCCGAGCAGTTCTTC
TRBJ2-7 TRBV30 TRBD2 . CAWSWGGDEQYF TGTGCCTGGAGTTGGGGAGGGGACGAGCAGTACTTC
TRBJ2-7 TRBV27 TRBD2 . CASGSAGSSYEQYF TGTGCCAGCGGTTCAGCGGGAAGCTCCTACGAGCAGTACTTC
TRBJ1-3 TRBV4-3 TRBD1 . CASSQGQGTGNTIYF TGCGCCAGCAGCCAAGGACAGGGTACTGGAAACACCATATATTTT
TRBJ2-2 TRBV4-2 TRBD2 medium-sized CASSQGTSGGAGELFF TGTGCCAGCAGCCAAGGGACTAGCGGGGGGGCCGGGGAGCTGTTTTTT
TRBJ1-2 TRBV11-1 TRBD1 once CASSSTGITDGYTF TGTGCCAGCAGCTCGACAGGGATTACGGATGGCTACACCTTC
TRBJ2-2 TRBV5-1 TRBD1 . CASTARQGNTGELFF TGCGCCAGCACCGCTCGACAGGGGAACACCGGGGAGCTGTTTTTT
TRBJ2-7 TRBV27 TRBD1 . CASSFGQQGVTYEQYF TGTGCCAGCAGTTTTGGTCAACAGGGGGTAACGTACGAGCAGTACTTC
TRBJ1-5 TRBV27 TRBD1 . CASSLSIGGTGGAFSNQPQHF TGTGCCAGCAGTTTATCGATTGGAGGGACAGGGGGCGCCTTTAGCAATCAGCCCCAGCATTTT
TRBJ2-3 TRBV5-1 . . CASSLAGGSSTDTQYF TGCGCCAGCAGCTTGGCGGGCGGGTCTAGCACAGATACGCAGTATTTT
TRBJ2-3 TRBV27 TRBD1 . CASSLQGVGTQYF TGTGCCAGCAGTTTACAGGGGGTGGGCACGCAGTATTTT
TRBJ1-4 TRBV7-6 . . CASSLLGRRNEKLFF TGTGCCAGCAGCTTACTTGGCAGGAGGAATGAAAAACTGTTTTTT
TRBJ1-1 TRBV13 TRBD1 . CASSSLGQGNTEAFF TGTGCCAGCAGCTCACTTGGACAGGGGAACACTGAAGCTTTCTTT
TRBJ2-7 TRBV4-1 . . CASSQVPSYEQYF TGCGCCAGCAGCCAAGTACCGAGCTACGAGCAGTACTTC
TRBJ1-1 TRBV5-6 . few CASSFGGGDTEAFF TGTGCCAGCAGCTTCGGAGGAGGGGACACTGAAGCTTTCTTT
TRBJ1-1 TRBV7-9 TRBD1 . CASMKIDRGLNTEAFF TGTGCCAGCATGAAAATCGACAGGGGGCTGAACACTGAAGCTTTCTTT
TRBJ1-2 TRBV25-1 . . CATYRGEMGGYTF TGTGCCACCTATCGAGGCGAAATGGGTGGCTACACCTTC
TRBJ2-7 TRBV7-9 . . CASSSPESYEQYF TGTGCCAGCAGCTCCCCCGAGTCCTACGAGCAGTACTTC
TRBJ1-2 TRBV21-1 . . CASSKLDFQGISRKQYGYTF TGTGCCAGCAGCAAATTAGACTTCCAGGGGATCTCTCGGAAACAGTATGGCTACACCTTC
TRBJ2-3 TRBV27 . . CASSFLRRTVSTDTQYF TGTGCCAGCAGTTTTCTCAGACGGACAGTCAGCACAGATACGCAGTATTTT
TRBJ2-5 TRBV7-2 TRBD2 few CASSPGLAGETQYF TGTGCCAGCAGCCCGGGACTAGCGGGGGAGACCCAGTACTTC
TRBJ2-5 TRBV6-1 . . CASREWGPEETQYF TGTGCCAGCAGGGAGTGGGGCCCCGAAGAGACCCAGTACTTC
TRBJ1-1 TRBV4-1 . . CASSPAPETGLLNTEAFF TGCGCCAGCAGCCCGGCTCCCGAGACAGGTCTCTTGAACACTGAAGCTTTCTTT
TRBJ2-7 TRBV13 . . CASSKGVYEQYF TGTGCCAGCAGCAAGGGAGTCTACGAGCAGTACTTC
TRBJ1-5 TRBV9 . few CASSVEGSQPQHF TGTGCCAGCAGCGTGGAGGGTAGTCAGCCCCAGCATTTT